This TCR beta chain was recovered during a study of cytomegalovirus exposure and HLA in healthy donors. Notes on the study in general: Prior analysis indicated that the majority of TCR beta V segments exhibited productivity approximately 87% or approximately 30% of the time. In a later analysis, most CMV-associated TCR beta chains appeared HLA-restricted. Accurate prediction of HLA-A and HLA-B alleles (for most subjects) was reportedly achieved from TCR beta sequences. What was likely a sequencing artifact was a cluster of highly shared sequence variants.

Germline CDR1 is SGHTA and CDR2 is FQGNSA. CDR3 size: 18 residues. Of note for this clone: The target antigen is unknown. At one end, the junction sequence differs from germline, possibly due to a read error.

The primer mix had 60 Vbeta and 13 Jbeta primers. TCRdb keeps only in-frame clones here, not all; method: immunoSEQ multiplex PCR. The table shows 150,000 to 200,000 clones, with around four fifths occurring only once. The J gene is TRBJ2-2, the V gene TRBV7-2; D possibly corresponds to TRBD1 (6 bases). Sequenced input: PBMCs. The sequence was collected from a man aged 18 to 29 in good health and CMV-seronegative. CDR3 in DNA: TGTGCCAACAGCAGACTAACAGGGTCCCTATTGAACACCGGGGAGCTGTTTTTT. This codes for CANSRLTGSLLNTGELFF.